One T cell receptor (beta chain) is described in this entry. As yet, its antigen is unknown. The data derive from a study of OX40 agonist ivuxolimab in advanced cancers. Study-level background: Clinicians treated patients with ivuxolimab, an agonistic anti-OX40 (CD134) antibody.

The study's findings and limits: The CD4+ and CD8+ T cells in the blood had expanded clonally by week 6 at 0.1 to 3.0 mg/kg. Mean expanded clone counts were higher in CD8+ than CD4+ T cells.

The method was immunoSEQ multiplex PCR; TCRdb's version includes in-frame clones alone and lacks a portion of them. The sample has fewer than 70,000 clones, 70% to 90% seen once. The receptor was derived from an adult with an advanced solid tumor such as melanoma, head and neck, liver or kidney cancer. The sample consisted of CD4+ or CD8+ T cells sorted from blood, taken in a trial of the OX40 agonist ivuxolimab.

CDR3 DNA: TGTGCCAGCAGTTTTGTCAAGGGGGGGGGCCTGGAGCAGTACTTC. Amino acids: CASSFVKGGGLEQYF. The chain is built from TRBV28 and TRBJ2-7, with D perhaps TRBD2 (7 bases). Germline CDR1 is MDHEN and CDR2 is SYDVKM. V was trimmed by 3 bases and J by 7 bases, leaving 19 bases between them. The CDR3 sequence is 15 residues long.